These T cell receptor beta chains were read from a single sample in a study of blood T cell repertoires in COVID-19. Libraries were prepared by immunoSEQ multiplex PCR; TCRdb keeps only in-frame clonotypes and omits some of them. Of around 130,000 clones detected, 85% to 90% appear once; the ten largest clones hold around 18%. Input material: peripheral blood. These receptors all stem from a man aged 50-60 years with active or convalescent COVID-19. CDR3s include the opening cysteine and the closing phenylalanine or tryptophan. Each record gives: CDR3 protein, CDR3 DNA, clone size, D gene, V gene, J gene. D genes are given only for firm matches. Clone size, where shown, is once, few, many, or a class for clones that have expanded.

CATSDTTGFYGYTF	TGTGCCACCAGTGATACCACAGGGTTCTATGGCTACACCTTC	NA	NA	TRBV24-1	TRBJ1-2
CASRNTGSGNTIYF	TGTGCCAGCAGAAACACAGGCTCTGGAAACACCATATATTTT	NA	NA	TRBV6-6	TRBJ1-3
CASRTGIPTDTQYF	TGTGCCAGCAGGACGGGGATCCCCACAGATACGCAGTATTTT	NA	NA	TRBV5-4	TRBJ2-3
CATSDFRGSYGTDTQYF	TGTGCCACCAGTGATTTCAGGGGAAGCTACGGCACAGATACGCAGTATTTT	NA	NA	TRBV24-1	TRBJ2-3
CASSRLAGAYYEQYF	TGTGCCAGCAGTCGACTAGCGGGGGCCTACTACGAGCAGTACTTC	NA	TRBD2	TRBV7-2	TRBJ2-7
CASSPRELAVGANVLTF	TGTGCCAGCTCACCTAGGGAGTTAGCGGTGGGGGCCAACGTCCTGACTTTC	NA	NA	TRBV18	TRBJ2-6
CASSQGRGDQPQHF	TGTGCCAGCAGCCAAGGCAGGGGGGATCAGCCCCAGCATTTT	NA	TRBD1	TRBV3-1/TRBV3-2	TRBJ1-5
CASSLNGEPQHF	TGTGCCAGCAGTTTAAACGGGGAGCCCCAGCATTTT	NA	NA	TRBV12-3/TRBV12-4	TRBJ1-5
CASSLAQGTNEKLFF	TGCGCCAGCAGCTTGGCTCAGGGGACTAATGAAAAACTGTTTTTT	NA	NA	TRBV5-1	TRBJ1-4
CASSIGVPHTEAFF	TGTGCCAGTAGTATTGGAGTACCCCACACTGAAGCTTTCTTT	NA	NA	TRBV19	TRBJ1-1
CATSTRTGEGNTIYF	TGTGCCACCAGCACCAGGACAGGGGAAGGAAACACCATATATTTT	NA	TRBD1	TRBV15	TRBJ1-3
CASRPNTGVNQPQHF	TGTGCCAGCAGGCCTAATACAGGGGTCAATCAGCCCCAGCATTTT	NA	TRBD1	TRBV28	TRBJ1-5
CASSIQQGSQFF	TGTGCCAGCAGTATACAACAGGGTTCCCAGTTCTTC	NA	NA	TRBV28	TRBJ2-1
CASSSAGGREAFF	TGTGCCAGCAGTAGTGCGGGCGGCAGGGAAGCTTTCTTT	NA	NA	TRBV2	TRBJ1-1
CASSLRGQGWTDTQYF	TGTGCCAGTAGCCTCCGAGGACAGGGATGGACAGATACGCAGTATTTT	once	TRBD1	TRBV19	TRBJ2-3
CATSRDFTGAVGAFF	TGTGCCACCAGCAGAGATTTTACAGGGGCGGTTGGGGCTTTCTTT	once	TRBD1	TRBV15	TRBJ1-1
CASSPAWHEQYF	TGTGCCAGCAGCCCCGCCTGGCACGAGCAGTACTTC	NA	NA	TRBV12-3/TRBV12-4	TRBJ2-7
CASSRGTDTQYF	TGTGCCAGCAGTCGAGGTACAGATACGCAGTATTTT	NA	NA	TRBV2	TRBJ2-3
CASSPWTANGYTF	TGTGCCAGCAGCCCATGGACAGCCAATGGCTACACCTTC	NA	NA	TRBV5-4	TRBJ1-2
CASSRGTGGVETQYF	TGTGCCAGCAGTCGAGGGACAGGGGGCGTAGAGACCCAGTACTTC	NA	TRBD1	TRBV6-5	TRBJ2-5
CASSYDRGRGTGELFF	TGCGCCAGCAGCTATGACAGGGGGCGTGGCACCGGGGAGCTGTTTTTT	once	TRBD1	TRBV5-1	TRBJ2-2
CASRRLAGQPGTKNIQYF	TGTGCCAGCAGAAGACTAGCGGGACAGCCTGGGACCAAAAACATTCAGTACTTC	NA	TRBD2	TRBV6-4	TRBJ2-4
CASSMGQGIGGYTF	TGCGCCAGCAGCATGGGACAGGGGATAGGAGGCTACACCTTC	NA	TRBD1	TRBV5-1	TRBJ1-2
CASSSPRDSSYEQYF	TGTGCCAGCAGTTCACCCCGGGACAGTTCCTACGAGCAGTACTTC	NA	TRBD1	TRBV27	TRBJ2-7
CSVGLGQGRFF	TGCAGCGTTGGTCTTGGACAGGGCCGGTTCTTC	NA	TRBD1	TRBV29-1	TRBJ2-1
CASSLNRAGAGGYTF	TGTGCCAGCAGTTTAAACCGGGCAGGGGCTGGCGGCTACACCTTC	NA	NA	TRBV27	TRBJ1-2
CASSPGQRETQYF	TGTGCCAGCAGCCCGGGACAGCGAGAGACCCAGTACTTC	once	TRBD1	TRBV12-3/TRBV12-4	TRBJ2-5